Presented here are 30 T cell receptor beta chains from one specimen sequenced in a study of blood T cell repertoires in COVID-19. The data were produced by immunoSEQ multiplex PCR, yet TCRdb's version contains in-frame clones alone and is incomplete. The sample shows over 50,000 clones, around 87% of them seen only once. What was sequenced was peripheral blood. Receptors originate from a man aged 55 to 70 with acute or convalescent COVID-19.

This clone was seen a few times. The DNA for the CDR3 is TGTGCCAGCAGACAGGGAGCTGAAAAACTGTTTTTT. Translating it yields CASRQGAEKLFF. The chain joins TRBV25-1 to TRBJ1-4; TRBD1 might be the D (6 bases). Trimming left V 6 bases short and J 7 bases short, with 9 bases between. CDR1 MGHDK and CDR2 SYGVNS come from the germline V gene. The CDR3 is 12 amino acids.

This chain links TRBV12-3 or TRBV12-4 with TRBJ2-5; perhaps TRBD1 as D (5 bases). Trimming took 7 bases from V and 1 from J, leaving 10 bases between them. This CDR3 spans 13 amino acids. CDR3 residues: CASNRQTQETQYF. The CDR3 DNA reads as TGTGCCAGCAACCGACAGACCCAAGAGACCCAGTACTTC.

The table lists this clone with a count of one. The chain uses TRBV10-3 and TRBJ1-2; D is unresolved. This CDR3 spans 13 amino acids. The V gene's germline CDR1 is ENHRY and CDR2 SYGVKD. Between the trimmed V and J ends, which lost 5 bases and 5 bases, there was a span of 12 bases. CDR3 residues: CAISQAGDYGYTF. The CDR3 DNA sequence: TGTGCCATCAGTCAGGCAGGCGATTATGGCTACACCTTC.

The chain is built from TRBV15 and TRBJ2-5; 11 bases are shared with TRBD2. V was clipped by 1 base and J by 4 bases; unmatched bases: 2. The CDR3 extends over 15 amino acids. Germline CDR1 LNHNV, CDR2 YYDKDF (reference sequence). CDR3 in amino acids: CATSRASGGPETQYF. The CDR3, as DNA: TGTGCCACCAGCAGAGCTAGCGGGGGGCCAGAGACCCAGTACTTC.

This chain uses TRBV5-1 with TRBJ2-7; TRBD2 is a possible D gene (5 bases). The CDR3 is made up of 14 amino acids. Germline CDR1 reads SGHRS; CDR2 reads YFSETQ. V lost 7 bases, J lost 2 bases, and 16 bases lay in between. The CDR3 nucleotides read TGCGCCAGCGGTCGGGATACGGCGACCTACGAGCAGTACTTC. This sequence encodes CASGRDTATYEQYF. The complete variable domain, with remaining parts taken from reference TRBV5-1 and TRBJ2-7, reads KAGVTQTPRYLIKTRGQQVTLSCSPISGHRSVSWYQQTPGQGLQFLFEYFSETQRNKGNFPGRFSGRQFSNSRSEMNVSTLELGDSALYLCASGRDTATYEQYFGPGTRLTVT.

The chain has TRBV21-1 and TRBJ1-6. TRBV21-1 is a documented pseudogene. This CDR3 spans 20 amino acids. The CDR3 loop is CASSQETHGGGSSYNSPLHF. The DNA of the CDR3 is TGTGCCAGCAGTCAGGAAACCCACGGGGGGGGAAGCTCCTATAATTCACCCCTCCACTTT.

This chain links TRBV6-1 with TRBJ1-3, with D unresolved. Between the trimmed V and J ends, which lost 2 bases and 0 bases, there was a span of 14 bases. The CDR3 consists of 17 residues. CDR1 is MNHNS and CDR2 is SASEGT in the germline V gene. The CDR3 loop reads CASSEFPGSSSGNTIYF. CDR3 bases: TGTGCCAGCAGTGAATTCCCAGGCTCGAGCTCTGGAAACACCATATATTTT.

The chain carries TRBV7-9 and TRBJ1-5; possibly TRBD1 for D (5 bases). From germline, CDR1 is SEHNR and CDR2 FQNEAQ (reference sequence). Trimming took off 1 base at V and 6 bases at J, with 13 bases between the two ends. The CDR3 runs to 15 residues. This CDR3 reads CASSLEGAKGQPQHF. CDR3 bases: TGTGCCAGCAGCTTAGAAGGGGCTAAAGGTCAGCCCCAGCATTTT.

The chain recombines TRBV4-1 with TRBJ1-5; TRBD1 is a possible D gene (6 bases). The germline V gene has CDR1 MGHRA and CDR2 YSYEKL. The CDR3 has 16 amino acids. V was clipped by 4 bases and J by 4 bases, with 17 bases between them. DNA of the CDR3: TGCGCCAGCAGCCGACTTCCAGGGGTCCTGAATCAGCCCCAGCATTTT. Translated: CASSRLPGVLNQPQHF.

The chain joins TRBV5-3 to TRBJ2-1; possibly TRBD2 for D (5 bases). TRBV5-3 is recorded as an ORF, its role being uncertain. The CDR3 runs 13 residues. The germline V and J ends were trimmed by 2 bases and 10 bases, with 13 bases remaining between them. The CDR3 DNA follows: TGTGCCAGAAGCTTCGGACGGACGGGGGAGCAGTTCTTC. Its protein product is CARSFGRTGEQFF.

V is TRBV27 and J is TRBJ2-3; tentatively, D is TRBD1 (6 bases). The CDR3 loop spans 15 amino acids. V was pared by 2 bases and J by 0 bases, with 9 bases between. CDR1 and CDR2 (germline): MNHEY, SMNVEV (reference sequence). As DNA, the CDR3 is TGTGCCAGCAGTTTAGGGGACACTAGCACAGATACGCAGTATTTT. Protein product: CASSLGDTSTDTQYF.

Only a few counts were recorded for this clone. The chain uses TRBV4-3 and TRBJ2-5; 9 bases fit TRBD2. The CDR3 is 16 residues long. Trimming took 0 bases from V and 5 from J; bases not matched to a gene: 7. Germline V gives CDR1 LGHNA, CDR2 YSLEER. The CDR3 sequence is CASSQDWRGGAETQYF. Written as DNA, the CDR3 is TGCGCCAGCAGCCAAGATTGGCGCGGGGGGGCGGAGACCCAGTACTTC.

A remark on this clone: Compared with germline, one end of the junction differs, possibly owing to a read error. The same CDR3 is also encoded by other DNA sequences in this sample. The J gene is TRBJ1-2, the V gene TRBV6-5; tentatively, D is TRBD1 (5 bases). There are 13 residues in the CDR3. The germline gives CDR1 MNHEY, CDR2 SVGAGI. CDR3 protein: CASRRGLDYGYTF. CDR3 coding DNA: TGCGCCAGCAGAAGGGGTCTTGACTATGGCTACACCTTC.

The chain has TRBV30 and TRBJ1-2; TRBD1 is a possible D gene (5 bases). The V gene's germline CDR1 is GTSNPN and CDR2 SVGIG (reference sequence). The CDR3 runs 12 residues. With 4 bases removed from V and 4 bases from J, the gap between germline ends came to 10 bases. The CDR3: CAWNQGGYGYTF. The CDR3 bases are TGTGCCTGGAACCAGGGTGGCTATGGCTACACCTTC. The full variable domain, rest sourced from reference TRBV30 and TRBJ1-2, is SQTIHQWPATLVQPVGSPLSLECTVEGTSNPNLYWYRQAAGRGLQLLFYSVGIGQISSEVPQNLSASRPQDRQFILSSKKLLLSDSGFYLCAWNQGGYGYTFGSGTRLTVV.

The chain has TRBV5-1 and TRBJ2-1; 7 bases line up with TRBD1. There are 14 residues in the CDR3. V shed 3 bases and J 6 bases; nucleotides not matched to a gene: 6. Germline CDR1 and CDR2: SGHRS and YFSETQ. The CDR3, as DNA: TGCGCCAGCAGCTCGACACAGGGGAGCAATGAGCAGTTCTTC. Translation: CASSSTQGSNEQFF. The variable domain in full, with the rest retrieved from reference TRBV5-1 and TRBJ2-1, is KAGVTQTPRYLIKTRGQQVTLSCSPISGHRSVSWYQQTPGQGLQFLFEYFSETQRNKGNFPGRFSGRQFSNSRSEMNVSTLELGDSALYLCASSSTQGSNEQFFGPGTRLTVL.

The rearrangement joins TRBV4-3 to TRBJ1-1, with D possibly matching TRBD1 (6 bases). CDR3 length: 14 residues. The germline gives CDR1 LGHNA, CDR2 YSLEER. V lost 3 bases and J lost 6, with 14 bases in between. This CDR3 is CASSQGQGLSEAFF. The CDR3 region has the DNA TGCGCCAGCAGCCAGGGCCAGGGGTTGTCTGAAGCTTTCTTT.

The chain couples TRBV30 to TRBJ1-3; tentative D call: TRBD1 (5 bases). The CDR3 is 15 residues long. In germline, CDR1 is GTSNPN, CDR2 SVGIG (reference sequence). V lost 0 bases and J lost 1, with 10 bases in between. The CDR3 bases are TGTGCCTGGAGTGTACGGGGGGGATCTGGAAACACCATATATTTT. Residues: CAWSVRGGSGNTIYF.

The V call is TRBV4-3, the J call TRBJ2-2; maybe TRBD2 (5 bases). Germline lookup yields CDR1 LGHNA and CDR2 YSLEER. V dropped 6 bases and J dropped 2 bases, with 10 bases sitting between them. CDR3 length: 14 residues. The CDR3 nucleotides are TGCGCCAGCAGACGGACTGTAAACACCGGGGAGCTGTTTTTT. Translated, it gives CASRRTVNTGELFF.

The chain is built from TRBV19 and TRBJ1-6; D remains ambiguous. The germline V gene has CDR1 LNHDA and CDR2 SQIVND (reference sequence). With 7 bases removed from V and 7 bases from J, the gap between germline ends came to 14 bases. The CDR3 is made up of 14 amino acids. The CDR3 DNA reads as TGTGCCAGTACCTCAGGTTCCCCGAATTCACCCCTCCACTTT. The encoded protein is CASTSGSPNSPLHF.

The chain combines TRBV5-8 with TRBJ1-1; possible D gene TRBD1, 6 bases. This CDR3 spans 14 amino acids. Trimming left V 6 bases short and J 6 bases short, with 18 bases between. The V gene's germline CDR1 is SGHTS and CDR2 YDEGEE. CDR3 bases: TGTGCCAGCATGCTAATCGGGGGGGGCCCTGAAGCTTTCTTT. This encodes CASMLIGGGPEAFF.

This sequence joins TRBV7-2 and TRBJ1-2; D remains ambiguous. CDR3 length equals 15 residues. V lost 0 bases, J lost 2 bases, and 10 bases lay in between. The germline V gene encodes CDR1 SGHTA and CDR2 FQGNSA. The CDR3 region has the DNA TGTGCCAGCAGCTTAGCGCCCGCGTCGAACTATGGCTACACCTTC. Encoded protein: CASSLAPASNYGYTF.

In nucleotides, the CDR3 is TGTGCCAGCAGCCTCCGACAGGGAGCTCGGAATTCACCCCTCCACTTT. The encoded protein is CASSLRQGARNSPLHF. The genes are TRBV5-6 and TRBJ1-6, with 7 positions matching TRBD1. The CDR3 has 16 residues. The germline gives CDR1 SGHDT, CDR2 YYEEEE. J lost 7 bases, V lost 4 bases, and 11 bases had no gene match.

This sequence joins TRBV6-5 and TRBJ1-1; D is possibly TRBD1 (5 bases). CDR1 MNHEY and CDR2 SVGAGI come from the germline V gene. Trimming cost V 4 bases and J 5 bases, with 11 bases left between them. This CDR3 is 13 amino acids long. The CDR3 sequence is CASSLMGGTEAFF. The CDR3 DNA reads TGTGCCAGCAGTTTAATGGGGGGGACTGAAGCTTTCTTT.

The chain uses TRBV29-1 and TRBJ2-6, with D hard to call. Per germline, CDR1 SQVTM and CDR2 ANQGSEA. This CDR3 is 15 amino acids long. Trimming pared 3 bases from V and 0 bases from J, leaving 9 bases between. CDR3 coding DNA: TGCAGCGTTGACTGGTACAACTCTGGGGCCAACGTCCTGACTTTC. It encodes CSVDWYNSGANVLTF.

V gene TRBV4-3 combines with J gene TRBJ1-2; tentative D call: TRBD1 (5 bases). Germline-derived CDR1 and CDR2 are LGHNA and YSLEER. Trimming pared 2 bases from V and 8 bases from J, leaving 12 bases between. The CDR3 has 13 amino acids. For the CDR3, the DNA is TGCGCCAGCAGCCAAAATCGGGGGGAAGGCTACACCTTC. Protein: CASSQNRGEGYTF.

The rearrangement links TRBV30 to TRBJ1-3; D remains ambiguous. Trimming removed 0 bases at V and 4 bases at J, with 13 bases between. This CDR3 region has 15 residues. Per the germline V gene, CDR1 is GTSNPN and CDR2 is SVGIG (reference sequence). The CDR3 DNA reads TGTGCCTGGAGTGTAGGTCCAGGCCCCGGAAACACCATATATTTT. The encoded protein is CAWSVGPGPGNTIYF.

The chain combines TRBV3-1 (or the pseudogene TRBV3-2) with TRBJ1-6; a weak D match, TRBD1 (6 bases). CDR1 LGHDT and CDR2 YNNKEL come from the germline V gene (reference sequence). This CDR3 is built from 16 residues. V was pared by 3 bases and J by 7 bases, with 16 bases between. As DNA, the CDR3 is TGTGCCAGCAGCCAGGTTTACAGGCAGGGGAATTCACCCCTCCACTTT. Protein: CASSQVYRQGNSPLHF.

The chain links TRBV5-4 to TRBJ1-2, with 7 positions matching TRBD1. Germline-derived CDR1 and CDR2 are SGHNT and YYREEE (reference sequence). This CDR3 has 13 amino acids. The V segment lost 4 bases and the J segment 8 bases; nucleotides outside the gene matches: 8. Written as DNA, the CDR3 is TGTGCCAGCAGCCAAAGGGACAGACAGGGCTACACCTTC. Translation gives CASSQRDRQGYTF.

This clone was observed once. The genes are TRBV15 and TRBJ1-4; TRBD1 might be the D (6 bases). CDR3 length: 17 amino acids. Trimming pared 3 bases from V and 3 bases from J, leaving 17 bases between. The germline V gene encodes CDR1 LNHNV and CDR2 YYDKDF (reference sequence). CDR3 protein: CATSSPRVGAANEKLFF. The CDR3 coding sequence is TGTGCCACCAGCAGCCCCCGGGTGGGGGCAGCTAATGAAAAACTGTTTTTT.

This clone appeared once. CDR3 in amino acids: CASSPGTAGSETQYF. CDR3 sequence (DNA): TGCGCCAGCAGCCCGGGGACGGCGGGGTCAGAGACCCAGTACTTC. This chain uses TRBV4-1 with TRBJ2-5; D perhaps matches TRBD2 (6 bases). V dropped 4 bases and J dropped 4 bases, with 16 bases sitting between them. CDR3 length equals 15 residues. Looked up from germline, CDR1 is MGHRA and CDR2 is YSYEKL.